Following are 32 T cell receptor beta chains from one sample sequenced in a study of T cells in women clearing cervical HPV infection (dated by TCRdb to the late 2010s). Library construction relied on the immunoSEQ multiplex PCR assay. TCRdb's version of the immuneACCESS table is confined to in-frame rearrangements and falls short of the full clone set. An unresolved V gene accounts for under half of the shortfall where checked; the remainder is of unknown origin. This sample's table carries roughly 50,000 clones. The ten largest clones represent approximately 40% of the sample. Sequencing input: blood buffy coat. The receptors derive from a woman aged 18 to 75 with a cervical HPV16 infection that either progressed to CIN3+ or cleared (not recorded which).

Partial CDR3 DNA: TGTGCCAGCAGTTACTTCCGGAACACTGAA. It translates to CASSYFRNTE. The complete CDR3 sequence is CASSYFRNTEAFF. The chain recombines TRBV6-2 or TRBV6-3 with TRBJ1-1; D gene uncertain. The read ends 3 residues shy of where the CDR3 ends; the end is completed using the germline J gene. V was trimmed by 1 base and J by 1 base, leaving 4 bases between them. From germline, CDR1 is MNHEY and CDR2 SVGEGT. The CDR3 consists of 13 residues.

The CDR3 bases that were read are TGTGCCAGTAGAGGGCTAGCGGGAGGGTGGAATGAG. Its protein is CASRGLAGGWNE. The whole CDR3 protein is CASRGLAGGWNEQFF. The chain carries TRBV19 and TRBJ2-1, with 12 bases identical to TRBD2. Read coverage stops 3 residues before the CDR3 terminus; the germline J gene supplies the remainder. Per the germline V gene, CDR1 is LNHDA and CDR2 is SQIVND (reference sequence). With 6 bases clipped from V and 7 bases from J, the junction kept 7 bases outside the gene matches. CDR3 length: 15 residues. The variable domain in full, completed from reference TRBV19 and TRBJ2-1, reads DGGITQSPKYLFRKEGQNVTLSCEQNLNHDAMYWYRQDPGQGLRLIYYSQIVNDFQKGDIAEGYSVSREKKESFPLTVTSAQKNPTAFYLCASRGLAGGWNEQFFGPGTRLTVL.

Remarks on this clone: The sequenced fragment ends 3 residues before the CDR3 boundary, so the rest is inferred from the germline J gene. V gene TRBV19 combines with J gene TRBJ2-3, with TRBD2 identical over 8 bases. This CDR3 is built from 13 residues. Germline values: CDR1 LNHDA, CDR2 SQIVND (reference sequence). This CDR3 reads CASSISGGQPQYF. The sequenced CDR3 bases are TGTGCCAGTAGTATATCGGGGGGGCAGCCG.

This CDR3 reads CAIRPGQGGRTSYNEQFF. The sequenced part of the CDR3 DNA is TGTGCCATCAGACCGGGACAGGGAGGGCGAACCTCCTACAATGAG. V is TRBV10-3 and J is TRBJ2-1; TRBD1 aligns across 9 bases. The sequenced fragment ends 3 residues before the CDR3 boundary, so the rest is inferred from the germline J gene. Unmatched junction bases numbered 12, after V lost 6 bases and J lost 0 bases. The germline gives CDR1 ENHRY, CDR2 SYGVKD. CDR3 length equals 18 residues.

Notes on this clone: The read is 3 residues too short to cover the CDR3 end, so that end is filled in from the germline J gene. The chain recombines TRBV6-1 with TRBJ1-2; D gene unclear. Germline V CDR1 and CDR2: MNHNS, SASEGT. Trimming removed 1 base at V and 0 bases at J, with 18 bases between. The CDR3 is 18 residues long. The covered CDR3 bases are TGTGCCAGCAGTGAAGTGGGGAGCGGAGGGATAGCTAACTATGGC. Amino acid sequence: CASSEVGSGGIANYG. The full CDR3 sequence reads CASSEVGSGGIANYGYTF.

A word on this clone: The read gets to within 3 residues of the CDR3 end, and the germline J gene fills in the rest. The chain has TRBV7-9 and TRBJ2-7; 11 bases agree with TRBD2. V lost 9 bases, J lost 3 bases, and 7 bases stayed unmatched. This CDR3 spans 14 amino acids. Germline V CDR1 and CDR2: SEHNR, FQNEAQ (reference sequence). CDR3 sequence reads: CASSPSGRIYEQYF. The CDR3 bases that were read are TGTGCCAGTTCGCCTAGCGGGAGGATCTACGAG.

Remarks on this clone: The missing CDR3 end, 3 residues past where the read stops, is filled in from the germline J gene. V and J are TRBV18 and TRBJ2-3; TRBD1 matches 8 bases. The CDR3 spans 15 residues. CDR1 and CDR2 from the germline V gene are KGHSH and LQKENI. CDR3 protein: CASSPTGAPQETQYF. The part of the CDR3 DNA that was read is TGTGCCAGCTCACCGACAGGGGCGCCCCAAGAGACG.

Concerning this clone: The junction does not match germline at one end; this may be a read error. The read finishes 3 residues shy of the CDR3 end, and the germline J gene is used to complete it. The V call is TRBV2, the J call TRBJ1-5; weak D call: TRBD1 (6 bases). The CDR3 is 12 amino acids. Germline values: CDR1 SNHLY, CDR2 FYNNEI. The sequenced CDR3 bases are TGTGCCAGCGGTGACAGGAATCAGCCC. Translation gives CASGDRNQP. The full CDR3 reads CASGDRNQPQHF. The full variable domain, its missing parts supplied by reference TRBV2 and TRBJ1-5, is EPEVTQTPSHQVTQMGQEVILRCVPISNHLYFYWYRQILGQKVEFLVSFYNNEISEKSEIFDDQFSVERPDGSNFTLKIRSTKLEDSAMYFCASGDRNQPQHFGDGTRLSIL.

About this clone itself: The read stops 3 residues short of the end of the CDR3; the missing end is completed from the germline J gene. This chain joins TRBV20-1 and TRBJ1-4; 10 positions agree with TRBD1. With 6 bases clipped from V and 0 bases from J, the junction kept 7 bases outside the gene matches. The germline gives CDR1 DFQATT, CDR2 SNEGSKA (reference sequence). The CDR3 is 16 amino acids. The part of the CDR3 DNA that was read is TGCAGTGCCCTGGGACAGGGGACGGCAACTAATGAAAAA. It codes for CSALGQGTATNEK. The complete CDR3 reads CSALGQGTATNEKLFF.

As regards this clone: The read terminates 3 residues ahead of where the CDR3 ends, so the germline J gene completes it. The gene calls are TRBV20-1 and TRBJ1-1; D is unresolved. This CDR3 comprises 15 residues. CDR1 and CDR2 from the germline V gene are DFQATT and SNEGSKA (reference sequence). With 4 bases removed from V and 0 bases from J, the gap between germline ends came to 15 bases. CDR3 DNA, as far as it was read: TGCAGTGCTAAACGCGGACTTTTTATGAACACTGAA. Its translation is CSAKRGLFMNTE. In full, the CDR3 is CSAKRGLFMNTEAFF.

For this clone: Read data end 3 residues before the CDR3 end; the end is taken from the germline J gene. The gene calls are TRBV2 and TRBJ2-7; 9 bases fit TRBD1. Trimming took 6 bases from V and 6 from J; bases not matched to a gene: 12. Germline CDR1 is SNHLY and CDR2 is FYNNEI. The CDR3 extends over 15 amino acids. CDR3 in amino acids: CASSVRQGGGSEQYF. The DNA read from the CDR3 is TGTGCCAGCAGCGTTCGACAGGGGGGGGGTAGCGAG. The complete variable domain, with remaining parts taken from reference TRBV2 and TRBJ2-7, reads EPEVTQTPSHQVTQMGQEVILRCVPISNHLYFYWYRQILGQKVEFLVSFYNNEISEKSEIFDDQFSVERPDGSNFTLKIRSTKLEDSAMYFCASSVRQGGGSEQYFGPGTRLTVT.

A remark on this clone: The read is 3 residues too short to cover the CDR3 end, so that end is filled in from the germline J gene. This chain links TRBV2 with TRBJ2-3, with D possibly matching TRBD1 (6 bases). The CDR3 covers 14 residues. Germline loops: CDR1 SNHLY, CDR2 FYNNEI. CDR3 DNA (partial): TGTGCCAGCAGGGACAGTTACGTATTCCAGCCG. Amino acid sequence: CASRDSYVFQP. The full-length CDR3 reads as CASRDSYVFQPQYF.

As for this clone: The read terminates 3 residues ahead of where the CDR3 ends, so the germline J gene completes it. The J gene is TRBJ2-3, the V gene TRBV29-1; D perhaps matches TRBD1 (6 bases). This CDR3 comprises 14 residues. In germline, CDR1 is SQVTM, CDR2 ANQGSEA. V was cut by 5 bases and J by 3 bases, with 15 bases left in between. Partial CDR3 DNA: TGCAGCGTTCCCGAGGGGACATGGACAGATACG. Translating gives CSVPEGTWTDT. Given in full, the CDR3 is CSVPEGTWTDTQYF.

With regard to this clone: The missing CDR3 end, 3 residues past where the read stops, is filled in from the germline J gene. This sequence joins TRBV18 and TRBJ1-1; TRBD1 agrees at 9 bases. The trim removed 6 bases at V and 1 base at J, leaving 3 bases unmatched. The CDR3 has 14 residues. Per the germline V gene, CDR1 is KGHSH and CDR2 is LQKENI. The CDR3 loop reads CASSWTGENTEAFF. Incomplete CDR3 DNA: TGTGCCAGCTCTTGGACAGGGGAGAACACTGAA. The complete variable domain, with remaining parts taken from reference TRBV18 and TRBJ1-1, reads NAGVMQNPRHLVRRRGQEARLRCSPMKGHSHVYWYRQLPEEGLKFMVYLQKENIIDESGMPKERFSAEFPKEGPSILRIQQVVRGDSAAYFCASSWTGENTEAFFGQGTRLTVV.

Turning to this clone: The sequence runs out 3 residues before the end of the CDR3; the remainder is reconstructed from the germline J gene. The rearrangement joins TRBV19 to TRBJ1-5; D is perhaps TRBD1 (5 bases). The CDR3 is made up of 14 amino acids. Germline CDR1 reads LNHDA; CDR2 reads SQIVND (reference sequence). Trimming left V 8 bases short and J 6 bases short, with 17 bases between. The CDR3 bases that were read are TGTGCCAGTTGGGGGGGACGATGGAGTCAGCCC. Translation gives CASWGGRWSQP. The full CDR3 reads CASWGGRWSQPQHF.

The CDR3 region is CASSLDAGGTDTQYF. CDR3 DNA (partial): TGTGCCAGCAGCTTGGATGCGGGAGGCACAGATACG. V is TRBV5-4 and J is TRBJ2-3, with 7 bases fitting TRBD2. Sequencing ends 3 residues short of the CDR3 end; the germline J gene provides the rest. The V gene end was trimmed by 0 bases and the J gene end by 1 base; junction bases not matched to a gene: 2. Germline V gives CDR1 SGHNT, CDR2 YYREEE (reference sequence). CDR3 size: 15 residues.

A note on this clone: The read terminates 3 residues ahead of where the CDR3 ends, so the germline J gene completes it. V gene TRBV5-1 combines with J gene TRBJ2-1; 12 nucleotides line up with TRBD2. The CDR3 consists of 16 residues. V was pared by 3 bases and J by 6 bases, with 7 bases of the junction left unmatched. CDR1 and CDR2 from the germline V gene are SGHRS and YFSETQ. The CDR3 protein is CASSYRLAGETNEQFF. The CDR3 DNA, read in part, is TGCGCCAGCAGCTACCGACTAGCGGGGGAGACCAATGAG.

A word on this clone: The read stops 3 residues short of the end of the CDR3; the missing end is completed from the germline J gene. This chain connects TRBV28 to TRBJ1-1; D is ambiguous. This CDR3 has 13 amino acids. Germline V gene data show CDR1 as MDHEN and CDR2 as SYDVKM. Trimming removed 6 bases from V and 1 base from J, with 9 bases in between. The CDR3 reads CASSHEGNTEAFF. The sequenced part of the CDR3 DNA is TGTGCCAGCAGCCACGAGGGGAACACTGAA.

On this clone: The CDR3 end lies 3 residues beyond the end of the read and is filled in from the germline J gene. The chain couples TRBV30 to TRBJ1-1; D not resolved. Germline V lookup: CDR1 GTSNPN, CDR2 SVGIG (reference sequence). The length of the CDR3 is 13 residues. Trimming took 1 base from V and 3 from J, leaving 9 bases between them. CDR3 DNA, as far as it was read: TGTGCCTGGAGTGCCACAAGTGACACTGAA. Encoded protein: CAWSATSDTE. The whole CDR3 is CAWSATSDTEAFF.

The CDR3 bases that were read are TGTGCCAGCAGCCCGACCTTAGCGGGGGGGCGCACAGATACG. Translated, it gives CASSPTLAGGRTDT. The whole CDR3 sequence reads CASSPTLAGGRTDTQYF. The V call is TRBV14, the J call TRBJ2-3; 11 bases line up with TRBD2. The CDR3 goes on 3 residues after the read ends, and that part is filled in from the germline J gene. Losses at the gene ends were 4 bases for V and 1 base for J; bases not matched to a gene: 7. The germline V gene encodes CDR1 SGHDN and CDR2 FVKESK. CDR3 size: 17 residues.

The CDR3 bases that were read are TGCGCCAGCAGCTGGGCGGGACAGGCTAATTCACCC. Protein sequence: CASSWAGQANSP. The whole CDR3 protein is CASSWAGQANSPLHF. V and J are TRBV5-1 and TRBJ1-6; 8 bases fit TRBD1. The read ends 3 residues early relative to the CDR3; the germline J gene fills the gap. This CDR3 spans 15 amino acids. Trimming at V came to 3 bases and at J to 6 bases, leaving 5 bases not matched to a gene. In germline, CDR1 is SGHRS, CDR2 YFSETQ.

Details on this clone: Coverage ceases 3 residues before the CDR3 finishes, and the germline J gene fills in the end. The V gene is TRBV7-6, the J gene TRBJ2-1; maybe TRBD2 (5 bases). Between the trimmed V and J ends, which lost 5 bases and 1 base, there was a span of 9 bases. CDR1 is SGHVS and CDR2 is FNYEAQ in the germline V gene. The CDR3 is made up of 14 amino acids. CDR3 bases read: TGTGCCAGCAGCCCGAGGGCATCCTACAATGAG. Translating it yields CASSPRASYNE. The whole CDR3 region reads CASSPRASYNEQFF.

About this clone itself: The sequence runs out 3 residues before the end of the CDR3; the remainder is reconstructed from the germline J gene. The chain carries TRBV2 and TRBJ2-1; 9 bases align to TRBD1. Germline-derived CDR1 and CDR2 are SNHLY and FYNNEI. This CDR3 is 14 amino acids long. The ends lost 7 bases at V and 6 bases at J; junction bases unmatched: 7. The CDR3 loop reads CASTGQGERNEQFF. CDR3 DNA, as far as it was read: TGTGCCAGCACGGGACAGGGAGAACGCAATGAG. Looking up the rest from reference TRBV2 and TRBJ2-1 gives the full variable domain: EPEVTQTPSHQVTQMGQEVILRCVPISNHLYFYWYRQILGQKVEFLVSFYNNEISEKSEIFDDQFSVERPDGSNFTLKIRSTKLEDSAMYFCASTGQGERNEQFFGPGTRLTVL.

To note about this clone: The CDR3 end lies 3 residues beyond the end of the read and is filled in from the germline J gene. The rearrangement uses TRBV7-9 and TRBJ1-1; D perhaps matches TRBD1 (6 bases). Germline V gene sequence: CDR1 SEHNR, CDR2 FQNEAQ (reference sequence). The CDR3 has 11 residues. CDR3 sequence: CASSPRDKAFF. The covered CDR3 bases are TGTGCCAGCAGCCCCCGGGACAAA.

The CDR3 region is CASSLGRAGNTIYF. The part of the CDR3 DNA that was read is TGTGCCAGTAGTCTTGGCAGGGCTGGAAACACC. The V call is TRBV19, the J call TRBJ1-3, with TRBD1 as a possible D gene (5 bases). The read gets to within 3 residues of the CDR3 end, and the germline J gene fills in the rest. The germline CDR1 and CDR2 sequences are LNHDA and SQIVND (reference sequence). The CDR3 is 14 amino acids. V shed 5 bases and J shed 2 bases, with 10 bases lying between them.

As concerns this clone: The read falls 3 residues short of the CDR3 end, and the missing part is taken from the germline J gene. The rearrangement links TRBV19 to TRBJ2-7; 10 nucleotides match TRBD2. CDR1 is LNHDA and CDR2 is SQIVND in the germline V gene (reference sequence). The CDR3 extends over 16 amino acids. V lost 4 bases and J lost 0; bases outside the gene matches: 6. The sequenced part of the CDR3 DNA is TGTGCCAGTAGTACCACTAGCGGGATCCGCTCCTACGAG. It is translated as CASSTTSGIRSYE. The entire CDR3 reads CASSTTSGIRSYEQYF.

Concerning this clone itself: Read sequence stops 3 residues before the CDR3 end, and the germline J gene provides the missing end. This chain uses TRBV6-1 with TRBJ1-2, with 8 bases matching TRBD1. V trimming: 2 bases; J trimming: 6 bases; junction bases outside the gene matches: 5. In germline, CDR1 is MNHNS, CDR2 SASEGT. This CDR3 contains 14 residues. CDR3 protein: CASSELGQGNGYTF. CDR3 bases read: TGTGCCAGCAGTGAACTAGGACAGGGCAATGGC.

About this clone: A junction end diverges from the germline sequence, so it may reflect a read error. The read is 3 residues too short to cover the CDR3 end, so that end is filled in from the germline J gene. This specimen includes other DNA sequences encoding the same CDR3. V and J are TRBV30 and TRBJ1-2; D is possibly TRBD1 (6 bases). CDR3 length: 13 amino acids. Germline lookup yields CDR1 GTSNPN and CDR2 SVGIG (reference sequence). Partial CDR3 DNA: TGTGCCTGGGGCCCAGGGGACATCTATGGA. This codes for CAWGPGDIYG. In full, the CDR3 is CAWGPGDIYGYTF.

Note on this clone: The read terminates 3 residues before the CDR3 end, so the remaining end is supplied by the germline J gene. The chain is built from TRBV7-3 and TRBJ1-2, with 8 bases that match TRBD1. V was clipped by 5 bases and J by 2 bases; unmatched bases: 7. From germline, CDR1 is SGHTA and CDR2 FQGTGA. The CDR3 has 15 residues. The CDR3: CASSPGQGPNYGYTF. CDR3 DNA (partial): TGTGCCAGCAGCCCCGGACAGGGCCCAAACTATGGC. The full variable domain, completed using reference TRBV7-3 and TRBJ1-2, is GAGVSQTPSNKVTEKGKYVELRCDPISGHTALYWYRQSLGQGPEFLIYFQGTGAADDSGLPNDRFFAVRPEGSVSTLKIQRTERGDSAVYLCASSPGQGPNYGYTFGSGTRLTVV.

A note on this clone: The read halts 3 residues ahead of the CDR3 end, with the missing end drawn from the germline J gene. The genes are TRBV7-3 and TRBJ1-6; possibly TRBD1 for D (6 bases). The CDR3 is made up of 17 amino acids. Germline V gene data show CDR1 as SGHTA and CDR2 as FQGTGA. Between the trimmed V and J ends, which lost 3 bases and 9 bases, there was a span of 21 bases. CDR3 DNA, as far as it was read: TGTGCCAGCAGCTTCCTAGGGGGAGGGAGTGGAAGTTCACCC. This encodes CASSFLGGGSGSSP. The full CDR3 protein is CASSFLGGGSGSSPLHF.

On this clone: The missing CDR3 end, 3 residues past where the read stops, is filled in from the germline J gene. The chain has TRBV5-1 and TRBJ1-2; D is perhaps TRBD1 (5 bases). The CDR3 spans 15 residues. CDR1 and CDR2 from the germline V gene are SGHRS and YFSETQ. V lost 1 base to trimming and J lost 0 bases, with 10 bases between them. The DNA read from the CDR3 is TGCGCCAGCAGCTTGTCGGGGGGTACTAACTATGGC. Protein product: CASSLSGGTNYG. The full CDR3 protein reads CASSLSGGTNYGYTF.

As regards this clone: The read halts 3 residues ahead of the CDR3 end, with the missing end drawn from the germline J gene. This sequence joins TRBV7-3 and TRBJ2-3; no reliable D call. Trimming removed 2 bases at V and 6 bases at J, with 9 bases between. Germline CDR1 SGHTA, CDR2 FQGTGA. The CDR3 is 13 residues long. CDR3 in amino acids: CASSLDFRDTQYF. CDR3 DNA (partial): TGTGCCAGCAGCTTAGACTTCCGGGATACG. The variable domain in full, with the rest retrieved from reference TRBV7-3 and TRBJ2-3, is GAGVSQTPSNKVTEKGKYVELRCDPISGHTALYWYRQSLGQGPEFLIYFQGTGAADDSGLPNDRFFAVRPEGSVSTLKIQRTERGDSAVYLCASSLDFRDTQYFGPGTRLTVL.